This T cell receptor beta chain was identified during a study of shared clonotypes between healthy human individuals. The trim removed 2 bases at V and 0 bases at J, leaving 11 bases unmatched. This CDR3 region has 20 residues. The germline CDR1 and CDR2 sequences are KGHSH and LQKENI. The quantity of DNA used in unsorted PBMC replicate PCRs was 300 ng, corresponding to about 30,000 T cell genomes. Some clones are missing from TCRdb's copy, which holds only in-frame ones; the method was immunoSEQ multiplex PCR. Found here are about 530,000 clones, 75% to 80% of them singletons; the top ten hold 12%. Without sorting, samples used some 100 million PBMCs for genomic DNA.

This clonotype originated in a woman aged 40 to 50 in good health. Some clones in this sample may be carry-over from other donors' samples. The gene calls are TRBV18 and TRBJ2-1, with TRBD2 matching 12 bases. Source material: PBMCs. CDR3 amino acids: CASSPGPGLAGPSSYNEQFF. For the CDR3, the DNA is TGTGCCAGCTCACCAGGCCCGGGACTAGCGGGTCCCAGCTCCTACAATGAGCAGTTCTTC.